The present TCR beta chain was sequenced within a study of beta chain features in type 1 diabetes. Study-wide points: Patients with type 1 diabetes showed fewer VDJ junction insertions and more deletions. All four CD4+ subsets of Type 1 diabetes patients contained TCRB CDR3s that were moderately but significantly shorter.

CDR3 length equals 16 residues. V was pared by 2 bases and J by 5 bases, with 15 bases between. CDR1 is MDHEN, CDR2 SYDVKM, per germline. The investigators reverse transcribed all of the isolated RNA, so they sequenced expressed TCRB transcripts. Assay used: immunoSEQ multiplex PCR; TCRdb lists only in-frame clones, some missing. The sample holds tens of thousands of clones, 68% seen once. Note on this clone: Its antigen is not identified.

This chain links TRBV28 with TRBJ2-2; D might be TRBD2 (6 bases). This TCR derives from a woman aged 40 to 55 with type 1 diabetes. Sequenced input: stem cell memory CD4+ T cells from blood. CDR3 in DNA: TGTGCCAGCAGTTTAATCGGAGGGGAACTTACCGGGGAGCTGTTTTTT. Translation: CASSLIGGELTGELFF.